This T cell receptor beta chain originates from a study of T cell changes during pregnancy in multiple sclerosis. The V and J ends lost 8 bases and 1 base, in that order; junction bases with no gene match: 10. Germline V gene lookup returns CDR1 SGHRS and CDR2 YFSETQ. CDR3 length: 16 amino acids. Assay: immunoSEQ multiplex PCR; the TCRdb copy retains only in-frame clones and omits some. The sample records about 100,000 clones, roughly 90% being singletons. The chain links TRBV5-1 to TRBJ2-3, with 10 bases that match TRBD2. This TCR was sampled from a female donor with multiple sclerosis, enrolled in a pregnancy study. The starting material was peripheral blood, obtained after pregnancy. The CDR3 DNA reads TGCGCCAGTACTTTGACTAGCGGGCTCGGCACAGATACGCAGTATTTT. Translation: CASTLTSGLGTDTQYF.